The 26 T cell receptor beta chains below come from one sample, sequenced in a study of cytomegalovirus exposure and HLA in healthy donors. PCR used 60 Vbeta primers and 13 Jbeta primers. Generated by immunoSEQ multiplex PCR, the TCRdb table keeps only in-frame clones and is missing some. This table has about 190,000 clones, 79% appearing once. The sample was PBMCs. All receptors come from a woman aged 45 to 65 in good health and CMV-seronegative.

This sequence joins TRBV7-9 and TRBJ2-3, with 10 bases matching TRBD1. With V trimmed by 4 bases and J by 1 base, 5 bases remained unmatched. Germline values: CDR1 SEHNR, CDR2 FQNEAQ (reference sequence). CDR3 length equals 16 residues. The CDR3 sequence: CASSSSGTGGTDTQYF. The CDR3 DNA reads as TGTGCCAGCAGCTCCTCCGGGACAGGGGGCACAGATACGCAGTATTTT.

V gene TRBV7-3 combines with J gene TRBJ2-5; TRBD1 agrees at 10 bases. V shed 0 bases, J shed 7 bases, and the junction held 5 bases outside the gene matches. Germline V gives CDR1 SGHTA, CDR2 FQGTGA. CDR3 length: 15 residues. The CDR3: CASSLTPGTGVTQYF. CDR3 coding DNA: TGTGCCAGCAGCTTAACGCCAGGGACAGGGGTGACCCAGTACTTC.

A note on this clone: It is likely a read error, because the conserved phenylalanine at the end of the CDR3 is missing. The DNA is omitted, as the CDR3 cannot be located on it reliably, and the CDR3 follows TCRdb's listing. The V and J genes are TRBV9 and TRBJ1-5. The CDR3 is 8 residues long, ends included. Looked up from germline, CDR1 is SGDLS and CDR2 is YYNGEE. The CDR3 here is CASSAPER.

As to this clone: The same CDR3 is also encoded by other DNA sequences in this sample. CDR3 in amino acids: CASSLGQGKETQYF. The CDR3 region has the DNA TGTGCCAGCAGCTTAGGACAGGGTAAAGAGACCCAGTACTTC. J is TRBJ2-5 and V is TRBV7-2, with 7 positions matching TRBD1. The V segment lost 1 base and the J segment 3 bases; nucleotides outside the gene matches: 2. The germline V gene encodes CDR1 SGHTA and CDR2 FQGNSA. The CDR3 consists of 14 residues.

The chain recombines TRBV6-5 with TRBJ1-2, with TRBD1 matching over 10 bases. The germline V gene has CDR1 MNHEY and CDR2 SVGAGI. Trimming cost V 2 bases and J 6 bases; bases outside gene matches: 9. The CDR3 is made up of 16 amino acids. Written as DNA, the CDR3 is TGTGCCAGCAGTTACGTGGGGGGACAGGGGACCGATGGCTACACCTTC. Protein sequence: CASSYVGGQGTDGYTF.

This clone came up a few times. This chain joins TRBV7-2 and TRBJ1-2, with TRBD1 identical over 7 bases. Germline V gives CDR1 SGHTA, CDR2 FQGNSA. The CDR3 is 14 residues long. V lost 2 bases and J lost 5; bases outside the gene matches: 5. CDR3 residues: CASSLQQGLYGYTF. As DNA, the CDR3 is TGTGCCAGCAGCTTACAACAGGGGCTGTATGGCTACACCTTC. The whole variable domain, remainder taken from reference TRBV7-2 and TRBJ1-2, is GAGVSQSPSNKVTEKGKDVELRCDPISGHTALYWYRQSLGQGLEFLIYFQGNSAPDKSGLPSDRFSAERTGGSVSTLTIQRTQQEDSAVYLCASSLQQGLYGYTFGSGTRLTVV.

The chain joins TRBV4-2 to TRBJ1-1; maybe TRBD1 (5 bases). This CDR3 has 16 amino acids. In germline, CDR1 is LGHNA, CDR2 YNFKEQ. Trimming pared 4 bases from V and 0 bases from J, leaving 15 bases between. CDR3 residues: CASSPTDTTMNTEAFF. CDR3 coding DNA: TGTGCCAGCAGCCCGACAGACACAACTATGAACACTGAAGCTTTCTTT.

The count of this clone is one. The genes are TRBV29-1 and TRBJ1-4, with D maybe TRBD1 (6 bases). Trimming removed 5 bases at V and 2 bases at J, with 15 bases between. CDR1 is SQVTM and CDR2 is ANQGSEA in the germline V gene. CDR3 length: 15 amino acids. This chain's CDR3 is CSVSGGSATNEKLFF. For the CDR3, the DNA is TGCAGCGTTAGCGGGGGCTCTGCCACTAATGAAAAACTGTTTTTT.

The CDR3 DNA reads TGTGCCAGCAGCTCTAGGGGAAGTGGCTATGGCTACACCTTC. This codes for CASSSRGSGYGYTF. V gene TRBV5-6 combines with J gene TRBJ1-2; D is perhaps TRBD1 (5 bases). The CDR3 covers 14 residues. CDR1 and CDR2 (germline): SGHDT, YYEEEE. With 3 bases removed from V and 4 bases from J, the gap between germline ends came to 13 bases.

In this sample, this clone turned up a few times. The rearrangement joins TRBV4-1 to TRBJ1-5, with TRBD1 as a possible D gene (5 bases). CDR1 and CDR2 from the germline V gene are MGHRA and YSYEKL. V was pared by 0 bases and J by 7 bases, with 13 bases between. The CDR3 spans 15 residues. The CDR3 DNA sequence: TGCGCCAGCAGCCAAGATTGGGGTAGGGGACAGCCCCAGCATTTT. This gives the protein CASSQDWGRGQPQHF.

V and J are TRBV18 and TRBJ1-2; D unresolved. Trimming cost V 4 bases and J 6 bases, with 18 bases left between them. CDR1 and CDR2 (germline): KGHSH, LQKENI. The CDR3 totals 15 residues. The CDR3 is CASSLPVRHSDGYTF. In DNA form, the CDR3 reads TGTGCCAGCTCACTTCCAGTACGACATAGCGATGGCTACACCTTC.

This chain joins TRBV7-2 and TRBJ2-5, with 8 nucleotides matching TRBD1. CDR1 is SGHTA, CDR2 FQGNSA, per germline. The CDR3 totals 14 residues. With 5 bases clipped from V and 5 bases from J, the junction kept 7 bases outside the gene matches. The CDR3 loop is CASSPTGAWETQYF. CDR3 DNA sequence: TGTGCCAGCAGCCCGACAGGGGCCTGGGAGACCCAGTACTTC.

The rearrangement joins TRBV18 to TRBJ2-7; TRBD1 matches at 10 bases. The CDR3 contains 15 residues. CDR1 is KGHSH, CDR2 LQKENI, per germline. After removal of 0 bases from V and 3 bases from J, the junction contained 2 bases not matched to a gene. CDR3: CASSPPTGGYYEQYF. The CDR3 DNA reads TGTGCCAGCTCACCACCGACAGGGGGCTACTACGAGCAGTACTTC. The whole variable domain, filled in from reference TRBV18 and TRBJ2-7, reads NAGVMQNPRHLVRRRGQEARLRCSPMKGHSHVYWYRQLPEEGLKFMVYLQKENIIDESGMPKERFSAEFPKEGPSILRIQQVVRGDSAAYFCASSPPTGGYYEQYFGPGTRLTVT.

The chain recombines TRBV5-4 with TRBJ1-2; D might be TRBD1 (5 bases). Per the germline V gene, CDR1 is SGHNT and CDR2 is YYREEE (reference sequence). V lost 4 bases and J 4 bases, leaving 17 bases between the germline ends. CDR3 size: 15 residues. CDR3 sequence reads: CASSPAAGQTYGYTF. Written as DNA, the CDR3 is TGTGCCAGCAGCCCCGCGGCAGGGCAAACCTATGGCTACACCTTC.

CDR3 DNA: TGTGCCAGCAGACAACAGGGGGCGACTGAAGCTTTCTTT. Its protein is CASRQQGATEAFF. The chain has TRBV2 and TRBJ1-1, with 9 positions matching TRBD1. The germline CDR1 and CDR2 sequences are SNHLY and FYNNEI. V dropped 6 bases and J dropped 5; count of bases not matched to a gene: 4. CDR3 length: 13 amino acids.

The V call is TRBV4-3, the J call TRBJ2-1, with 11 bases lining up with TRBD1. The CDR3 has 17 residues. Germline V gene lookup returns CDR1 LGHNA and CDR2 YSLEER. V lost 3 bases, J lost 8 bases, and 12 bases stayed unmatched. For the CDR3, the DNA is TGCGCCAGCAGCCATCCTAAGGACAGGGGGCATGGCTATGAGCAGTTCTTC. This translates into CASSHPKDRGHGYEQFF.

The rearrangement uses TRBV5-1 and TRBJ1-3; no definite D call. The germline V and J ends were trimmed by 5 bases and 2 bases, with 11 bases remaining between them. This CDR3 region has 14 residues. Looked up from germline, CDR1 is SGHRS and CDR2 is YFSETQ. The CDR3 DNA sequence: TGCGCCAGCAGTCGGGATATCACTGGAAACACCATATATTTT. Encoded protein: CASSRDITGNTIYF.

This chain connects TRBV7-9 to TRBJ1-1; D is ambiguous. V was pared by 4 bases and J by 3 bases, with 9 bases between. CDR1 SEHNR and CDR2 FQNEAQ come from the germline V gene (reference sequence). This CDR3 has 13 amino acids. The CDR3 loop reads CASSSQLDTEAFF. In nucleotides, the CDR3 is TGTGCCAGCAGCTCGCAGCTAGACACTGAAGCTTTCTTT.

The chain links TRBV27 to TRBJ1-2; TRBD1 agrees at 10 bases. This CDR3 has 13 residues. V trimming: 1 base; J trimming: 8 bases; junction bases outside the gene matches: 1. Germline V CDR1 and CDR2: MNHEY, SMNVEV (reference sequence). DNA for the CDR3: TGTGCCAGCAGTTTATGGGACAGGGGAGGCTACACCTTC. This gives the protein CASSLWDRGGYTF.

The CDR3 region is CASSLDYGELFF. The CDR3, as DNA: TGTGCCAGCAGCTTAGATTACGGGGAGCTGTTTTTT. The V and J genes are TRBV11-3 and TRBJ2-2, with unresolved D. CDR1 is SGHNT and CDR2 is YENEEA in the germline V gene. Trimming took 0 bases from V and 7 from J, leaving 3 bases between them. The CDR3 consists of 12 residues.

The CDR3 is CASSLSNSYYGYTF. As DNA, the CDR3 is TGTGCCAGCAGTTTATCCAACTCTTACTATGGCTACACCTTC. The V and J genes are TRBV27 and TRBJ1-2, with D uncertain. The CDR3 totals 14 residues. The germline V gene has CDR1 MNHEY and CDR2 SMNVEV (reference sequence). V was trimmed by 0 bases and J by 3 bases, leaving 8 bases between them.

This clone was counted a few times. This chain connects TRBV28 to TRBJ1-5, with D unresolved. Trimming cost V 6 bases and J 3 bases, with 3 bases left between them. The CDR3 sequence is 11 residues long. The germline CDR1 and CDR2 sequences are MDHEN and SYDVKM. CDR3 residues: CASSLNQPQHF. The CDR3 DNA reads as TGTGCCAGCAGCCTCAATCAGCCCCAGCATTTT.

The chain uses TRBV19 and TRBJ1-1, with D possibly matching TRBD1 (5 bases). Trimming removed 8 bases at V and 2 bases at J, with 12 bases between. Germline V gene lookup returns CDR1 LNHDA and CDR2 SQIVND (reference sequence). There are 13 residues in the CDR3. This chain's CDR3 is CASRGRVNTEAFF. CDR3 sequence (DNA): TGTGCCAGTCGGGGGAGAGTAAACACTGAAGCTTTCTTT.

V is TRBV5-4 and J is TRBJ1-2; D unresolved. Germline CDR1 SGHNT, CDR2 YYREEE (reference sequence). The CDR3 consists of 15 residues. V dropped 3 bases and J dropped 2 bases, with 14 bases sitting between them. CDR3 DNA sequence: TGTGCCAGCAGCTCTGGGATGGCGGGAAACTATGGCTACACCTTC. It yields the protein CASSSGMAGNYGYTF.

The V call is TRBV13, the J call TRBJ2-2, with TRBD1 matching 9 bases. V trimming: 9 bases; J trimming: 5 bases; junction bases outside the gene matches: 7. CDR1 is PRHDT, CDR2 FYEKMQ, per germline (reference sequence). CDR3 length: 14 amino acids. The DNA for the CDR3 is TGTGCCAGTGGGACAGGGCTGAGGACCGGGGAGCTGTTTTTT. It yields the protein CASGTGLRTGELFF.

This clone was found a few times. The genes are TRBV4-3 and TRBJ2-3, with TRBD2 identical over 7 bases. This CDR3 has 14 amino acids. Germline V gene data show CDR1 as LGHNA and CDR2 as YSLEER. Trimming cost V 4 bases and J 1 base; bases outside gene matches: 2. The CDR3 region has the DNA TGCGCCAGCAGCCGCCTAGCGGGCACAGATACGCAGTATTTT. This sequence encodes CASSRLAGTDTQYF.